This TCR beta chain originates from a study of CD8+CD57+ T cells in acquired aplastic anemia. For the study at large: Sorted cells (CD4+ and CD8+) yielded DNA amounts that averaged approximately 3.1 ug. The average read count for CD4+ cells in healthy donors was some 11 million.

Study-wide results and limits: Sharing between patients and controls was observed for about 27 CD8+ CDR3 sequences.

TCR beta VDJ and CDR3 profiles were obtained from a genomic DNA template. TCRdb ran MiXCR on the reads and lists one entry per CDR3 protein. Counted here are about 180,000 distinct CDR3 sequences, around 45% occurring once; the ten biggest clones make up roughly 3%. Concerning this clonotype itself: Its matching antigen is unknown.

Germline lookup yields CDR1 KGHDR and CDR2 SFDVKD. The CDR3 contains 14 residues. V was clipped by 5 bases and J by 4 bases; unmatched bases: 4. The sequence derives from a human donor in good health. The chain employs TRBV24-1 and TRBJ2-3; 8 bases line up with TRBD2. The sequencing input was sorted CD4+, CD8+, or CD8+CD57+ T cells (not recorded which) from PBMCs. The CDR3 protein is CATSVPGGADTQYF. DNA for the CDR3: TGTGCCACCAGTGTTCCGGGAGGGGCAGATACGCAGTATTTT.